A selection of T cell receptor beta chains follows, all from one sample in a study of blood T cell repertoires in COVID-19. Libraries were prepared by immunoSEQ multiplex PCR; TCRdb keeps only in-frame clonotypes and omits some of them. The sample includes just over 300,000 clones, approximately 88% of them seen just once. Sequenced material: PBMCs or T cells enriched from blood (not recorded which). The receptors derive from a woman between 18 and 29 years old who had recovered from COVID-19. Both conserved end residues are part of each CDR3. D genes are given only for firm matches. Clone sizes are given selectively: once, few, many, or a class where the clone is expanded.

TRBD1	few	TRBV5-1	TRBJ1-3	CASSFGGRGTANSGNTIYF	TGCGCCAGCAGCTTTGGGGGCCGGGGGACAGCGAATTCTGGAAACACCATATATTTT
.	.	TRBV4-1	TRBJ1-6	CASSLLSDSPLHF	TGCGCCAGCAGCCTTTTGTCTGATTCACCCCTCCACTTT
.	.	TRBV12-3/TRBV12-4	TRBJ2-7	CASSSSRAYEQYF	TGTGCCAGCAGTTCGAGCAGGGCCTACGAGCAGTACTTC
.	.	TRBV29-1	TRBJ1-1	CSVDRIDTEAFF	TGCAGCGTTGACAGGATAGACACTGAAGCTTTCTTT
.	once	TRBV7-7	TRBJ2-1	CASSVGVVPGGNEQFF	TGTGCCAGCTCAGTAGGGGTGGTCCCTGGGGGGAATGAGCAGTTCTTC
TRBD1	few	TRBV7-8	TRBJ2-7	CASSLDGGQGAHEQYF	TGTGCCAGCAGCTTAGATGGTGGACAGGGGGCCCACGAGCAGTACTTC
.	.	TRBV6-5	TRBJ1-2	CASSYSRGGYTF	TGTGCCAGCAGTTACTCCCGAGGTGGCTACACCTTC
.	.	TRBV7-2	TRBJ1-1	CASSLVYIAVEAFF	TGTGCCAGCAGCTTAGTGTACATCGCCGTTGAAGCTTTCTTT
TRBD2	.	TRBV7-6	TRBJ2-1	CASSLRKHAGGLSYNEQFF	TGTGCCAGCAGCTTAAGGAAACACGCGGGAGGACTTTCCTACAATGAGCAGTTCTTC
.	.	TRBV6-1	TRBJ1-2	CASTQYPPYGYTF	TGTGCCAGCACCCAGTACCCGCCATATGGCTACACCTTC
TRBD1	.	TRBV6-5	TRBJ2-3	CAISRTGNTDTQYF	TGTGCCATCTCCAGGACAGGCAACACAGATACGCAGTATTTT
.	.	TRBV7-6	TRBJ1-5	CASIPGHRDSNQPQHF	TGTGCCAGTATACCCGGCCACAGGGATAGCAATCAGCCCCAGCATTTT
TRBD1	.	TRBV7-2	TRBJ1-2	CASSLLGTGINYGYTF	TGTGCCAGCAGCTTATTAGGGACAGGGATTAACTATGGCTACACCTTC
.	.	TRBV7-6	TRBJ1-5	CASSNGGDQPQHF	TGTGCCAGCAGTAACGGAGGGGATCAGCCCCAGCATTTT
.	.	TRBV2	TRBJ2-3	CASSGQKTSTDTQYF	TGTGCCAGCAGTGGACAGAAAACTAGCACAGATACGCAGTATTTT
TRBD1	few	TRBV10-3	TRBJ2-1	CAINGGTGENEQFF	TGTGCCATCAACGGTGGGACAGGGGAGAATGAGCAGTTCTTC